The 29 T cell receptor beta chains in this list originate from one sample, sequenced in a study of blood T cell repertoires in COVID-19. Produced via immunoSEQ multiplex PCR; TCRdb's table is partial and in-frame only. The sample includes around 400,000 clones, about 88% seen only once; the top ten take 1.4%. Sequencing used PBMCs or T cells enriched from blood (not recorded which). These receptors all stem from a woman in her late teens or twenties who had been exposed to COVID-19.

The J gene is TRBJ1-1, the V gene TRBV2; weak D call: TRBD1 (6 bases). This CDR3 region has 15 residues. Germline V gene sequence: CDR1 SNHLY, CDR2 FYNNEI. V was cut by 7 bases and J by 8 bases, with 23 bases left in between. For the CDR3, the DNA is TGTGCCAGCAACCCGGACAGTAGGCTCTTCACGGAAGCTTTCTTT. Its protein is CASNPDSRLFTEAFF.

CDR3 amino acids: CASSLGTSGPYEQYF. CDR3 coding DNA: TGTGCCAGCAGCCTAGGGACTAGCGGACCCTACGAGCAGTACTTC. V gene TRBV7-2 combines with J gene TRBJ2-7, with 11 bases aligning to TRBD2. Germline V gene lookup returns CDR1 SGHTA and CDR2 FQGNSA. J was trimmed by 2 bases and V by 5 bases; bases with no gene match: 5. This CDR3 is built from 15 residues. Combining the CDR3 with reference TRBV7-2 and TRBJ2-7 gives the whole variable domain GAGVSQSPSNKVTEKGKDVELRCDPISGHTALYWYRQSLGQGLEFLIYFQGNSAPDKSGLPSDRFSAERTGGSVSTLTIQRTQQEDSAVYLCASSLGTSGPYEQYFGPGTRLTVT.

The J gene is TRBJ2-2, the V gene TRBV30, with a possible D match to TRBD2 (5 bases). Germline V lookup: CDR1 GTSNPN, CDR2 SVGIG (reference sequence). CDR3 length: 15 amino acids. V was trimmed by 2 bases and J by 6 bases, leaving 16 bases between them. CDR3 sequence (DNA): TGTGCCTGGAGTTCCCCGGGAAGCGGCGCCGGGGAGCTGTTTTTT. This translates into CAWSSPGSGAGELFF. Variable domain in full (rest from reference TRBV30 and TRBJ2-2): SQTIHQWPATLVQPVGSPLSLECTVEGTSNPNLYWYRQAAGRGLQLLFYSVGIGQISSEVPQNLSASRPQDRQFILSSKKLLLSDSGFYLCAWSSPGSGAGELFFGEGSRLTVL.

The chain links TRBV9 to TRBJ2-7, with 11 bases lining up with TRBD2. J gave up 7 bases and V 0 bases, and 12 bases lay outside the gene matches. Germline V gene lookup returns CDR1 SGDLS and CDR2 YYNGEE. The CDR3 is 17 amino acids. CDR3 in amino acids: CASSVASGTSGETEQYF. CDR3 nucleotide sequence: TGTGCCAGCAGCGTAGCTTCCGGGACTAGCGGAGAAACTGAGCAGTACTTC. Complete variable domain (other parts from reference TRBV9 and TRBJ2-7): DSGVTQTPKHLITATGQRVTLRCSPRSGDLSVYWYQQSLDQGLQFLIQYYNGEERAKGNILERFSAQQFPDLHSELNLSSLELGDSALYFCASSVASGTSGETEQYFGPGTRLTVT.

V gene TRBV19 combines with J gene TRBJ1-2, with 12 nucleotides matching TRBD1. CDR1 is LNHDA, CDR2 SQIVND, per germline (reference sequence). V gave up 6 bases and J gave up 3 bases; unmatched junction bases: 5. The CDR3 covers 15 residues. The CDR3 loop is CASSSGTGGDYGYTF. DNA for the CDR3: TGTGCCAGTAGCTCCGGGACAGGGGGCGACTATGGCTACACCTTC.

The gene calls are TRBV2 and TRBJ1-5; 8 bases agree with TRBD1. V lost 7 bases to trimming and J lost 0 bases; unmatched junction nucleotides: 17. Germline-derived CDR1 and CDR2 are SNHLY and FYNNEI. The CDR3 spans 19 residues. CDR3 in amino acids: CASKEGTGGQAYSNQPQHF. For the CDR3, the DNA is TGTGCCAGCAAGGAGGGAACAGGGGGTCAGGCTTATAGCAATCAGCCCCAGCATTTT.

DNA for the CDR3: TGTGCCAGCAGCAGTGGGAGGGCCATATCGAACACCGGGGAGCTGTTTTTT. This codes for CASSSGRAISNTGELFF. The rearrangement uses TRBV21-1 and TRBJ2-2; the DNA was not compared with TRBD2, the D call given in the table. TRBV21-1 is a pseudogene segment. CDR3 size: 17 residues.

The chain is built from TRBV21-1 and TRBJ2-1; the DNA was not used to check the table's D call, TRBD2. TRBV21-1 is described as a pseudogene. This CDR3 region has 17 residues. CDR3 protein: CASNLLGTSGGVHEQFF. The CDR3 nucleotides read TGTGCCAGCAACCTCCTTGGGACTAGCGGGGGGGTTCATGAGCAGTTCTTC.

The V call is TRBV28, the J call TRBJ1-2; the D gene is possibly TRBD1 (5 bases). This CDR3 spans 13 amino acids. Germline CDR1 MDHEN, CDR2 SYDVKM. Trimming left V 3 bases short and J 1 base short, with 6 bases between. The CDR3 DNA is TGTGCCAGCAGTTTGACAGTTAACTATGGCTACACCTTC. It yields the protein CASSLTVNYGYTF.

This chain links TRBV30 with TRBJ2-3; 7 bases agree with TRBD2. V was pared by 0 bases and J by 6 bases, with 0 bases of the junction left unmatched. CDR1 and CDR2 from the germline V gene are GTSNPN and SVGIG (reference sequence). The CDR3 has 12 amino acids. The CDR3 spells CAWSVGGDTQYF. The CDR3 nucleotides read TGTGCCTGGAGTGTGGGGGGGGATACGCAGTATTTT.

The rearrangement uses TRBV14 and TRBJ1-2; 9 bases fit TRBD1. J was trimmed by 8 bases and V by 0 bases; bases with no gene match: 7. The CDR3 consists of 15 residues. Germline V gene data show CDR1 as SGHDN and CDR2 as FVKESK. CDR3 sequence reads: CASSQDGTGYGGYTF. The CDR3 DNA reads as TGTGCCAGCAGCCAAGATGGGACAGGGTACGGCGGCTACACCTTC. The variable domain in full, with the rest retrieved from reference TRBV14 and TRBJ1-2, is EAGVTQFPSHSVIEKGQTVTLRCDPISGHDNLYWYRRVMGKEIKFLLHFVKESKQDESGMPNNRFLAERTGGTYSTLKVQPAELEDSGVYFCASSQDGTGYGGYTFGSGTRLTVV.

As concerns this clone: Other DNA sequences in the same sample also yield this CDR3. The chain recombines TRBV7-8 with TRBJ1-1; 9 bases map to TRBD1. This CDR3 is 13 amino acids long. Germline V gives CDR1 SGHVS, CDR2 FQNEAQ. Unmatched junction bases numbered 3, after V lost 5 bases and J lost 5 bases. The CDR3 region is CASSLTGGTEAFF. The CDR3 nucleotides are TGTGCCAGCAGCCTGACAGGGGGGACTGAAGCTTTCTTT. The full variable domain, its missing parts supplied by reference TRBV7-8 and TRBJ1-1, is GAGVSQSPRYKVAKRGQDVALRCDPISGHVSLFWYQQALGQGPEFLTYFQNEAQLDKSGLPSDRFFAERPEGSVSTLKIQRTQQEDSAVYLCASSLTGGTEAFFGQGTRLTVV.

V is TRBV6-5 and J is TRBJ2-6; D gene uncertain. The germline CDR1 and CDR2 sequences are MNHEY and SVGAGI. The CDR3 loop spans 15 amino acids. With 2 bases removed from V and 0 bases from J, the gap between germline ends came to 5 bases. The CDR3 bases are TGTGCCAGCAGTTACATTAGCTCTGGGGCCAACGTCCTGACTTTC. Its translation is CASSYISSGANVLTF.

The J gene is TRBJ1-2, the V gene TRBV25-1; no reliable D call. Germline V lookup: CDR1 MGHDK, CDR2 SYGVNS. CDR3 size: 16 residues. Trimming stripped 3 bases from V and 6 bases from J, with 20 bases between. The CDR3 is CASSDDLAGLSHGYTF. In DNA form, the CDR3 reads TGTGCCAGCAGTGACGATTTGGCAGGACTTTCGCATGGCTACACCTTC.

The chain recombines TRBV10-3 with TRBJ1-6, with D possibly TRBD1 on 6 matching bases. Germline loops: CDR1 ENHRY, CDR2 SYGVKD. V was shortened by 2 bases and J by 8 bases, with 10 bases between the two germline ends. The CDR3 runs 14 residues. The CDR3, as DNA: TGTGCCATCAGTGAGACAGGGTCAGATTCACCCCTCCACTTT. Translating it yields CAISETGSDSPLHF.

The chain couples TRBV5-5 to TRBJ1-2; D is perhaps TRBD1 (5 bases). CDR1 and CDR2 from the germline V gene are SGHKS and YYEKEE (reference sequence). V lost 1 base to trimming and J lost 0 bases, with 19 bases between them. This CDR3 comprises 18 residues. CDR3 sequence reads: CASSLSPGGGPANYGYTF. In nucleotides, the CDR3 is TGTGCCAGCAGCTTGAGTCCTGGGGGAGGCCCCGCTAACTATGGCTACACCTTC.

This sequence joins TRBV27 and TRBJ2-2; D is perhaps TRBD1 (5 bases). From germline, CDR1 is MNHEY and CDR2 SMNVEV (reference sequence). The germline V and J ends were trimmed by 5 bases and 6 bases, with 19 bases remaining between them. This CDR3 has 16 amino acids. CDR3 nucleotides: TGTGCCAGCAGTCGAGTGGACACGGTGAGATCCGGGGAGCTGTTTTTT. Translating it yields CASSRVDTVRSGELFF.

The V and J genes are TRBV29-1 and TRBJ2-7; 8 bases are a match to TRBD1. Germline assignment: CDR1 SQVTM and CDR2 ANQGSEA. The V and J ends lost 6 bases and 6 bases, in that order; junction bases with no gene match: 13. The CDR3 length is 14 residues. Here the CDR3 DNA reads TGCAGCGTGGTTCTCGGACAGGGTGGCGTCGAGCAGTACTTC. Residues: CSVVLGQGGVEQYF.

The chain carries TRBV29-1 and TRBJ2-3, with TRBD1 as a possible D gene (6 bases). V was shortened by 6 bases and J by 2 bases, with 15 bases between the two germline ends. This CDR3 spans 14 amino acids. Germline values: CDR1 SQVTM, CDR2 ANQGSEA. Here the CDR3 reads CSVPYRDATDTQYF. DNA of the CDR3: TGCAGCGTGCCCTACAGGGACGCCACAGATACGCAGTATTTT.

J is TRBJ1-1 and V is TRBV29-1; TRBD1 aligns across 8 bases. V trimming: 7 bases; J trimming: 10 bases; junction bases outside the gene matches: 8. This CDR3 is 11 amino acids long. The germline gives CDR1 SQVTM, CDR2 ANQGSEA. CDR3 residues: CSASGQGSAFF. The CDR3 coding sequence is TGCAGCGCTTCCGGACAGGGCTCAGCTTTCTTT.

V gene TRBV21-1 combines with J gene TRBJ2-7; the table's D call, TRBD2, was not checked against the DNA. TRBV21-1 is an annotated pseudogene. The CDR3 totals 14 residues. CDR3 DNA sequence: TGTGCCAGCAGCGCGGCGGGACCCCCCTACGAGCAGTACTTC. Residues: CASSAAGPPYEQYF.

Here the CDR3 DNA reads TGTGCCAGCAGTTCCTTCGGTCAGCCCCAGCATTTT. The encoded protein is CASSSFGQPQHF. V gene TRBV28 combines with J gene TRBJ1-5; no clear D. Germline lookup yields CDR1 MDHEN and CDR2 SYDVKM. The CDR3 spans 12 residues. V was clipped by 4 bases and J by 6 bases, with 7 bases between them.

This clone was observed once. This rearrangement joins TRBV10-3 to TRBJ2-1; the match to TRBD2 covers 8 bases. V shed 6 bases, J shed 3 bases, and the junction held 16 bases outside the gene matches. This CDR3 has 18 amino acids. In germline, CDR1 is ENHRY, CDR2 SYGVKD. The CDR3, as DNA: TGTGCCATCAGCCGCAACCAACCGACCGGGACTAGCTACAATGAGCAGTTCTTC. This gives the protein CAISRNQPTGTSYNEQFF.

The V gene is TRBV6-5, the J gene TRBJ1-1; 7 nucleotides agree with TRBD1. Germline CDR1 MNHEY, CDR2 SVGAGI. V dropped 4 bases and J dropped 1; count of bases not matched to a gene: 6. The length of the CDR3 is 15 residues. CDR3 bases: TGTGCCAGCAGTTTCACCGGGACAGCGAACACTGAAGCTTTCTTT. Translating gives CASSFTGTANTEAFF.

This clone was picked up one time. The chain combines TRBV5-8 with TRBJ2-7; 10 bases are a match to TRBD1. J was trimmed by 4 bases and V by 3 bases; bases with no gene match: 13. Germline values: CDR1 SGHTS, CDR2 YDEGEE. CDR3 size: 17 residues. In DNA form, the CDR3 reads TGTGCCAGCAGCTCTTTAAAGGAAAGGACAGGGGGATACGAGCAGTACTTC. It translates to CASSSLKERTGGYEQYF.

CDR3: CSAGTHRGPSEAFF. Written as DNA, the CDR3 is TGCAGCGCCGGAACCCACAGGGGGCCTTCTGAAGCTTTCTTT. The genes are TRBV29-1 and TRBJ1-1; 9 nucleotides align to TRBD1. The V gene end was trimmed by 7 bases and the J gene end by 6 bases; junction bases not matched to a gene: 12. Germline CDR1 is SQVTM and CDR2 is ANQGSEA. The CDR3 is made up of 14 amino acids.

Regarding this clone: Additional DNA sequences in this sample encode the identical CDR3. The CDR3 sequence is CASGRRNTEAFF. The CDR3 coding sequence is TGTGCCAGCGGGCGCCGGAACACTGAAGCTTTCTTT. The chain employs TRBV6-5 and TRBJ1-1; D is unclear. The CDR3 contains 12 residues. The V gene lost 8 bases and the J gene lost 1 base, with 8 bases spanning the gap. Germline CDR1 is MNHEY and CDR2 is SVGAGI.

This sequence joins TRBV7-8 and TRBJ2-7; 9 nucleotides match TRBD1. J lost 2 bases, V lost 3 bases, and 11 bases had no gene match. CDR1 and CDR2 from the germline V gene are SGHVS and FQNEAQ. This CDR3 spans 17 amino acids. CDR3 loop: CASSFHLSGTGTYEQYF. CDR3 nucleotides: TGTGCCAGCAGCTTCCATCTCTCCGGGACAGGGACCTACGAGCAGTACTTC.

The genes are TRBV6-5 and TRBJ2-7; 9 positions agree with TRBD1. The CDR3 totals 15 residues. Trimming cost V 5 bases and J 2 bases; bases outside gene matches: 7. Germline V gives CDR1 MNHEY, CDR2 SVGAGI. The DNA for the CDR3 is TGTGCCAGCAGTACAGGGGGCGGGTCGGCCTACGAGCAGTACTTC. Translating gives CASSTGGGSAYEQYF.